One and the same sample provided the 20 T cell receptor beta chains below, sequenced in a study of early T cells in non-severe SARS-CoV-2 infection. One entry per CDR3 protein, called by TCRdb with MiXCR from the 5' RACE reads. The repertoire holds over 45,000 distinct CDR3 sequences, with roughly 7.1% as singletons. The sample consisted of whole blood, taken at baseline. Receptors were obtained from an adult who was a healthcare worker with PCR-confirmed SARS-CoV-2 infection or an uninfected control (not recorded which).

The CDR3 region is CASSLGTVPTRELFF. The CDR3 DNA is TGTGCCAGCAGCTTGGGGACTGTGCCTACCCGGGAGCTGTTTTTT. V gene TRBV5-5 combines with J gene TRBJ2-2, with D maybe TRBD2 (5 bases). Trimming removed 0 bases from V and 9 bases from J, with 15 bases in between. Germline V gene sequence: CDR1 SGHKS, CDR2 YYEKEE (reference sequence). CDR3 size: 15 residues.

The chain combines TRBV6-1 with TRBJ1-1; TRBD1 might be the D (5 bases). The ends were cut back, 9 bases at V and 1 base at J, with 12 bases in the middle. Germline CDR1 and CDR2: MNHNS and SASEGT. The length of the CDR3 is 13 residues. CDR3 amino acids: CASSRDRNTEAFF. The CDR3 bases are TGTGCCAGTTCCAGGGATAGGAACACTGAAGCTTTCTTT.

This clonotype was recorded a few times. The rearrangement links TRBV5-1 to TRBJ2-2; possibly TRBD1 for D (5 bases). Trimming pared 2 bases from V and 3 bases from J, leaving 14 bases between. Germline CDR1 and CDR2: SGHRS and YFSETQ. The CDR3 runs 16 residues. CDR3: CASSLGVLWDTGELFF. In DNA form, the CDR3 reads TGCGCCAGCAGCTTAGGGGTATTATGGGACACCGGGGAGCTGTTTTTT.

As DNA, the CDR3 is TGTGCCAGCAGTTACCCCCAAGAGGACGGGAGTTCCTACAATGAGCAGTTCTTC. Encoded protein: CASSYPQEDGSSYNEQFF. The chain uses TRBV6-2 or TRBV6-3 and TRBJ2-1; perhaps TRBD2 as D (6 bases). Germline V CDR1 and CDR2: MNHEY, SVGEGT. This CDR3 is 18 amino acids long. V lost 2 bases to trimming and J lost 1 base, with 18 bases between them.

The sample holds many counts of this clonotype. The V call is TRBV7-2, the J call TRBJ2-7; D gene uncertain. Germline V gene sequence: CDR1 SGHTA, CDR2 FQGNSA. The length of the CDR3 is 12 residues. V lost 2 bases to trimming and J lost 1 base, with 3 bases between them. The CDR3 coding sequence is TGTGCCAGCAGCTTAACGTCCTACGAGCAGTACTTC. Its protein product is CASSLTSYEQYF.

This clonotype was observed at least ten times. The chain combines TRBV29-1 with TRBJ2-4; perhaps TRBD1 as D (5 bases). The CDR3 contains 13 residues. V lost 4 bases to trimming and J lost 3 bases, with 10 bases between them. Germline V gene data show CDR1 as SQVTM and CDR2 as ANQGSEA. The CDR3 loop reads CSVVVQGKNIQYF. CDR3 DNA: TGCAGCGTTGTCGTCCAGGGCAAAAACATTCAGTACTTC.

This clonotype was counted between two and nine times. V usage is TRBV29-1 and J usage is TRBJ2-5, with 7 bases matching TRBD1. CDR1 and CDR2 (germline): SQVTM, ANQGSEA. V was clipped by 4 bases and J by 2 bases; unmatched bases: 7. The length of the CDR3 is 14 residues. CDR3 DNA: TGCAGCGTTGTTCGAGGGGGCAGGCAAGAGACCCAGTACTTC. The encoded protein is CSVVRGGRQETQYF.

This clonotype has just a few counts. This chain links TRBV28 with TRBJ1-1, with no clear D. This CDR3 region has 12 residues. Germline V gene lookup returns CDR1 MDHEN and CDR2 SYDVKM. V was shortened by 6 bases and J by 1 base, with 6 bases between the two germline ends. The CDR3 protein is CASRESNTEAFF. The DNA of the CDR3 is TGTGCCAGCAGGGAATCGAACACTGAAGCTTTCTTT. The full variable domain, with the rest looked up from reference TRBV28 and TRBJ1-1, is DVKVTQSSRYLVKRTGEKVFLECVQDMDHENMFWYRQDPGLGLRLIYFSYDVKMKEKGDIPEGYSVSREKKERFSLILESASTNQTSMYLCASRESNTEAFFGQGTRLTVV.

The rearrangement joins TRBV30 to TRBJ2-3; 8 nucleotides match TRBD2. With 8 bases clipped from V and 6 bases from J, the junction kept 13 bases outside the gene matches. Germline lookup yields CDR1 GTSNPN and CDR2 SVGIG (reference sequence). The CDR3 runs 14 residues. The DNA for the CDR3 is TGTGCCCTCAAGATGGGGACTAGGGAGGATACGCAGTATTTT. This codes for CALKMGTREDTQYF. The entire variable domain, with the rest obtained from reference TRBV30 and TRBJ2-3, is as follows: SQTIHQWPATLVQPVGSPLSLECTVEGTSNPNLYWYRQAAGRGLQLLFYSVGIGQISSEVPQNLSASRPQDRQFILSSKKLLLSDSGFYLCALKMGTREDTQYFGPGTRLTVL.

This clonotype was seen repeatedly, ten times or more. The V call is TRBV27, the J call TRBJ2-7; unclear D gene. CDR3 length: 8 residues. Germline CDR1 is MNHEY and CDR2 is SMNVEV (reference sequence). Trimming took 10 bases from V and 2 from J, leaving 0 bases between them. The CDR3 nucleotides read TGTGCCACCTACGAGCAGTACTTC. Protein: CATYEQYF.

The V gene is TRBV12-3 or TRBV12-4, the J gene TRBJ2-3; 10 bases line up with TRBD2. J gave up 6 bases and V 3 bases, and 9 bases lay outside the gene matches. The CDR3 is made up of 16 amino acids. Here the CDR3 DNA reads TGTGCCAGCAGTTTGCTCGGGACTAGCGATGGGGATACGCAGTATTTT. It specifies CASSLLGTSDGDTQYF.

This clonotype was counted many times. This rearrangement joins TRBV7-2 to TRBJ2-5; D unclear. The CDR3 is 14 residues long. Germline CDR1 is SGHTA and CDR2 is FQGNSA. V was clipped by 5 bases and J by 2 bases, with 12 bases between them. CDR3 sequence (DNA): TGTGCCAGCAGCCGTTACAGTTTACAAGAGACCCAGTACTTC. As protein: CASSRYSLQETQYF.

Of note for this clonotype: This may be a read error: a much more frequent sequence differs by one nucleotide. The genes are TRBV29-1 and TRBJ2-5; 8 nucleotides line up with TRBD2. The CDR3 loop spans 13 amino acids. Per germline, CDR1 SQVTM and CDR2 ANQGSEA. V was pared by 7 bases and J by 3 bases, with 7 bases of the junction left unmatched. The CDR3 loop reads CSARLATKETQYF. DNA of the CDR3: TGCAGCGCCCGACTAGCGACTAAAGAGACCCAGTACTTC.

This clonotype was seen many times. The chain is built from TRBV27 and TRBJ2-7; D not resolved. Per the germline V gene, CDR1 is MNHEY and CDR2 is SMNVEV (reference sequence). V lost 2 bases and J lost 7, with 12 bases in between. The CDR3 has 13 residues. The CDR3 nucleotides are TGTGCCAGCAGTTTACGGACCCTCGGGGAGCAGTACTTC. Protein sequence: CASSLRTLGEQYF.

This clonotype was seen a few times. This sequence joins TRBV9 and TRBJ2-1, with 8 bases matching TRBD1. With V trimmed by 4 bases and J by 7 bases, 7 bases remained unmatched. From germline, CDR1 is SGDLS and CDR2 YYNGEE. The CDR3 consists of 14 residues. The CDR3 is CASSFRDRWNEQFF. The DNA for the CDR3 is TGTGCCAGCAGCTTCCGGGACAGGTGGAATGAGCAGTTCTTC.

This clonotype was detected many times. The genes are TRBV7-9 and TRBJ1-4; D perhaps matches TRBD1 (5 bases). Germline loops: CDR1 SEHNR, CDR2 FQNEAQ (reference sequence). V was shortened by 3 bases and J by 3 bases, with 11 bases between the two germline ends. The CDR3 contains 15 residues. CDR3 in DNA: TGTGCCAGCAGCTTGGGGGTCGTTGCTAATGAAAAACTGTTTTTT. It translates to CASSLGVVANEKLFF.

The chain recombines TRBV27 with TRBJ1-6; a possible D gene is TRBD1 (5 bases). Germline V gene lookup returns CDR1 MNHEY and CDR2 SMNVEV (reference sequence). V lost 7 bases to trimming and J lost 9 bases, with 22 bases between them. The CDR3 length is 16 residues. The CDR3 sequence: CASTTGSGLGVSPLHF. Written as DNA, the CDR3 is TGTGCCAGCACTACGGGATCGGGCTTGGGGGTTTCACCCCTCCACTTT.

The chain joins TRBV4-3 to TRBJ2-3; D remains unclear. The CDR3 spans 16 residues. CDR1 and CDR2 from the germline V gene are LGHNA and YSLEER. The ends were cut back, 2 bases at V and 0 bases at J, with 12 bases in the middle. This CDR3 is CASSQTDSFSTDTQYF. The CDR3 DNA is TGCGCCAGCAGCCAAACAGACTCGTTTAGCACAGATACGCAGTATTTT.

This clonotype was seen many times. The genes are TRBV27 and TRBJ1-6; no clear D gene. The CDR3 totals 16 residues. Trimming cost V 3 bases and J 0 bases, with 9 bases left between them. Germline V gene data show CDR1 as MNHEY and CDR2 as SMNVEV (reference sequence). In nucleotides, the CDR3 is TGTGCCAGCAGTTTTTCACAAAACTCCTATAATTCACCCCTCCACTTT. Protein: CASSFSQNSYNSPLHF.

This clonotype was counted ten times or more. The chain couples TRBV4-1 to TRBJ2-3; 15 nucleotides align to TRBD2. Germline V lookup: CDR1 MGHRA, CDR2 YSYEKL. This CDR3 spans 19 amino acids. Germline trimming cut 2 bases from V and 1 base from J; bases unmatched to any gene: 7. The CDR3 loop is CASSQFGLAGGPRTDTQYF. For the CDR3, the DNA is TGCGCCAGCAGCCAATTTGGACTAGCGGGAGGGCCTCGCACAGATACGCAGTATTTT.